This is a list of T cell receptor beta chains from one sample in a study of identical twins. TCRdb passed the 5' RACE reads through MiXCR, listing each CDR3 protein once. The repertoire holds around 280,000 distinct CDR3 sequences, with around 8.8% as singletons. This sample also belongs to another study, concerning yellow fever vaccine responses in identical twins.

Sequencing was done on a sample of memory (CD45RO+) T cells sorted from blood. Receptors were obtained from a young woman in good health. CDR3s include the opening cysteine and the closing phenylalanine or tryptophan. The D gene is left open where the match is weak. The size entry is marked missing in some rows and otherwise reads once, few, many or a size class.

>TRBD2|many|TRBJ2-5|TRBV20-1
CSANGLAGYQETQYF
TGCAGTGCTAACGGACTAGCGGGGTACCAAGAGACCCAGTACTTC
>NA|few|TRBJ2-4|TRBV6-1
CASSVQVDIQYF
TGTGCCAGCAGTGTGCAGGTTGACATTCAGTACTTC
>NA|many|TRBJ2-3|TRBV10-3
CASRGGHTDTQYF
TGTGCCTCAAGAGGGGGACACACAGATACGCAGTATTTT
>TRBD1|NA|TRBJ2-1|TRBV9
CASSAPGQGYNEQFF
TGTGCCAGCAGCGCACCGGGACAGGGCTACAATGAGCAGTTCTTC
>NA|few|TRBJ2-1|TRBV29-1
CSVGPRLGNEQFF
TGCAGCGTTGGTCCGAGGCTAGGGAATGAGCAGTTCTTC
>TRBD2|NA|TRBJ2-1|TRBV5-4
CASSTGTSGRGEQFF
TGTGCCAGCAGCACCGGGACTAGCGGGAGGGGTGAGCAGTTCTTC
>NA|many|TRBJ1-1|TRBV20-1
CSADDRNTEAFF
TGCAGTGCTGACGACAGGAACACTGAAGCTTTCTTT
>NA|many|TRBJ2-5|TRBV6-1
CASSDRGTDQETQYF
TGTGCCAGCAGTGATCGAGGGACGGACCAAGAGACCCAGTACTTC
>TRBD1|NA|TRBJ1-2|TRBV6-2/TRBV6-3
CASRAGGSYGYTF
TGTGCCAGCAGGGCAGGGGGGTCCTATGGCTACACCTTC
>TRBD2|NA|TRBJ2-1|TRBV11-1
CASSLAGLAGGPSSNEQFF
TGTGCCAGCAGCTTAGCCGGACTAGCGGGGGGGCCATCGAGCAATGAGCAGTTCTTC
>NA|few|TRBJ2-7|TRBV27
CASSFSLNYEQYF
TGTGCCAGCAGTTTTTCCCTCAACTACGAGCAGTACTTC
>NA|NA|TRBJ1-1|TRBV10-3
CAISQNTEAFF
TGTGCCATCAGTCAGAACACTGAAGCTTTCTTT
>NA|many|TRBJ2-3|TRBV29-1
CSVAEGDTQYF
TGCAGCGTTGCAGAGGGGGATACGCAGTATTTT
>NA|many|TRBJ1-2|TRBV2
CASSGLGGPSSGGYTF
TGTGCCAGCAGTGGATTGGGGGGCCCCTCAAGTGGTGGCTACACCTTC
>NA|many|TRBJ1-5|TRBV4-1
CASSQDIYQPQHF
TGCGCCAGCAGCCAAGACATCTATCAGCCCCAGCATTTT
>TRBD1|NA|TRBJ1-4|TRBV5-1
CASSWTGTGGEKLFF
TGCGCCAGCAGCTGGACCGGGACAGGGGGAGAAAAACTGTTTTTT
>NA|few|TRBJ1-4|TRBV6-1
CASGGAHPSEKLFF
TGTGCCAGCGGGGGGGCGCATCCTAGTGAAAAACTGTTTTTT
>TRBD1|few|TRBJ1-1|TRBV3-1
CATGRGLSNTEAFF
TGTGCCACCGGGAGGGGGCTATCGAACACTGAAGCTTTCTTT
>NA|NA|TRBJ1-1|TRBV2
CASSSAGQLSIGAFF
TGTGCCAGCAGTTCGGCGGGACAACTCAGCATCGGAGCTTTCTTT
>NA|few|TRBJ2-2|TRBV4-2
CASSQDSVGLPNTGELFF
TGTGCCAGCAGCCAAGATTCAGTGGGGCTGCCCAACACCGGGGAGCTGTTTTTT
>NA|NA|TRBJ2-1|TRBV20-1
CSARDGLSANEQFF
TGCAGTGCTAGAGATGGGCTAAGTGCCAATGAGCAGTTCTTC
>NA|NA|TRBJ1-2|TRBV5-1
CASSFPGGTPSGYTF
TGCGCCAGCAGCTTCCCCGGGGGGACCCCATCGGGCTACACCTTC
>NA|NA|TRBJ2-7|TRBV2
CASSEDRALSYEQYF
TGTGCCAGCAGTGAAGACCGGGCACTCTCCTACGAGCAGTACTTC
>NA|NA|TRBJ2-3|TRBV4-1
CASSQPPTTDTQYF
TGCGCCAGCAGTCAGCCACCAACCACAGATACGCAGTATTTT
>TRBD1|many|TRBJ2-1|TRBV10-1
CASSDSPAGGNEQFF
TGCGCCAGCAGCGATTCTCCGGCAGGGGGAAATGAGCAGTTCTTC
>NA|many|TRBJ2-2|TRBV6-1
CASSEAADSTGELFF
TGTGCCAGCAGTGAAGCAGCAGACAGCACCGGGGAGCTGTTTTTT
>TRBD1|many|TRBJ2-4|TRBV9
CASSVTGTGAGWNIQYF
TGTGCCAGCAGCGTTACCGGGACAGGGGCCGGGTGGAACATTCAGTACTTC
>TRBD1|many|TRBJ1-5|TRBV20-1
CSAGDSPQPQHF
TGCAGTGCCGGGGACAGTCCCCAGCCCCAGCATTTT
>NA|few|TRBJ1-2|TRBV7-6
CASRPIGTDYGYTF
TGTGCCAGCAGACCCATCGGGACGGACTATGGCTACACCTTC
>TRBD1|NA|TRBJ2-3|TRBV6-4
CASSDSAGTVKYF
TGTGCCAGCAGTGACTCAGCTGGGACAGTGAAGTATTTT
>TRBD1|NA|TRBJ2-5|TRBV2
CASAGTAKETQYF
TGTGCCAGCGCTGGGACAGCTAAAGAGACCCAGTACTTC